The next 27 T cell receptor beta chains were all read from a single sample in a study of glioma-infiltrating T cells after dendritic cell vaccination. Stated time point: after dendritic cell vaccination, including at tumor progression/relapse. Some clones are missing from TCRdb's copy, which holds only in-frame ones; the method was immunoSEQ multiplex PCR. The repertoire has 85,000 or so clones, 85% of them found once; the top ten carry 8.5%. The sequencing here drew on blood, taken after dendritic cell vaccination. These receptors were obtained from a human donor with glioblastoma.

The V gene is TRBV28, the J gene TRBJ2-7; TRBD1 matches 9 bases. CDR1 and CDR2 from the germline V gene are MDHEN and SYDVKM. The CDR3 loop spans 15 amino acids. Trimming removed 5 bases from V and 3 bases from J; junction bases left unmatched: 8. The CDR3 region is CASSNRGTGNYEQYF. The CDR3, as DNA: TGTGCCAGCAGTAACCGGGGGACAGGGAACTACGAGCAGTACTTC.

The chain is built from TRBV4-1 and TRBJ2-5; 7 positions match TRBD1. V was pared by 3 bases and J by 5 bases, with 6 bases of the junction left unmatched. This CDR3 has 14 amino acids. Germline CDR1 and CDR2: MGHRA and YSYEKL. The CDR3 loop is CASSHGQDGETQYF. The CDR3 region has the DNA TGCGCCAGCAGCCATGGACAGGACGGGGAGACCCAGTACTTC.

The rearrangement links TRBV30 to TRBJ2-7; 13 bases fit TRBD2. Germline V gene data show CDR1 as GTSNPN and CDR2 as SVGIG (reference sequence). V lost 5 bases and J lost 0; bases outside the gene matches: 7. The CDR3 is 16 amino acids. Here the CDR3 reads CAWGTGTSGNSYEQYF. CDR3 coding DNA: TGTGCCTGGGGGACCGGGACTAGCGGGAACTCCTACGAGCAGTACTTC.

This sequence joins TRBV19 and TRBJ2-5, with 8 bases fitting TRBD1. V was clipped by 3 bases and J by 4 bases; unmatched bases: 4. Germline V lookup: CDR1 LNHDA, CDR2 SQIVND (reference sequence). This CDR3 has 14 residues. The CDR3 DNA sequence: TGTGCCAGTAGTATGGGGGACAGGCCAGAGACCCAGTACTTC. Its protein is CASSMGDRPETQYF.

J is TRBJ2-7 and V is TRBV30, with D perhaps matching TRBD2 (5 bases). Germline V gene sequence: CDR1 GTSNPN, CDR2 SVGIG (reference sequence). Trimming cost V 0 bases and J 7 bases, with 10 bases left between them. CDR3 length equals 12 residues. In DNA form, the CDR3 reads TGTGCCTGGAGTGTAGCCCGGGGAGAGCAGTACTTC. The encoded protein is CAWSVARGEQYF. Full variable domain (rest looked up from reference TRBV30 and TRBJ2-7): SQTIHQWPATLVQPVGSPLSLECTVEGTSNPNLYWYRQAAGRGLQLLFYSVGIGQISSEVPQNLSASRPQDRQFILSSKKLLLSDSGFYLCAWSVARGEQYFGPGTRLTVT.

V and J are TRBV11-2 and TRBJ2-1; TRBD2 matches at 8 bases. CDR1 SGHAT and CDR2 FQNNGV come from the germline V gene. Trimming took 0 bases from V and 4 from J; bases not matched to a gene: 2. This CDR3 spans 15 amino acids. CDR3 region: CASSLDRGGYNEQFF. The CDR3 coding sequence is TGTGCCAGCAGCTTAGATCGCGGGGGGTACAATGAGCAGTTCTTC.

The sample holds one count of this clone. The chain has TRBV15 and TRBJ2-1; 11 positions match TRBD2. V shed 0 bases and J 4 bases; nucleotides not matched to a gene: 2. Germline CDR1 is LNHNV and CDR2 is YYDKDF (reference sequence). This CDR3 is built from 16 residues. CDR3 bases: TGTGCCACCAGCAGAGATGGGACTAGCGGTTACAATGAGCAGTTCTTC. Amino acid sequence: CATSRDGTSGYNEQFF.

This chain joins TRBV6-1 and TRBJ2-1; perhaps TRBD2 as D (7 bases). Trimming took off 2 bases at V and 10 bases at J, with 15 bases between the two ends. In germline, CDR1 is MNHNS, CDR2 SASEGT. There are 14 residues in the CDR3. The CDR3 reads CASSELVGGHEQFF. The CDR3 nucleotides are TGTGCCAGCAGTGAACTGGTGGGGGGGCACGAGCAGTTCTTC.

This chain uses TRBV28 with TRBJ2-3; tentative D call: TRBD2 (5 bases). This CDR3 is built from 16 residues. The V gene's germline CDR1 is MDHEN and CDR2 SYDVKM. V lost 4 bases, J lost 0 bases, and 14 bases lay in between. The CDR3 DNA is TGTGCCAGCAGTTCGCTATTTAGCGAAAGCACAGATACGCAGTATTTT. Encoded protein: CASSSLFSESTDTQYF.

This chain uses TRBV5-1 with TRBJ2-5; possibly TRBD1 for D (6 bases). Trimming took 2 bases from V and 5 from J, leaving 10 bases between them. The V gene's germline CDR1 is SGHRS and CDR2 YFSETQ. The CDR3 is 13 amino acids. This chain's CDR3 is CASSFRGKETQYF. DNA for the CDR3: TGCGCCAGCAGCTTTAGGGGGAAGGAGACCCAGTACTTC.

In its sample, this clone was seen a few times. V is TRBV9 and J is TRBJ2-7, with a tentative D call TRBD1 (5 bases). With 4 bases removed from V and 5 bases from J, the gap between germline ends came to 19 bases. The CDR3 consists of 15 residues. The germline CDR1 and CDR2 sequences are SGDLS and YYNGEE. CDR3 nucleotide sequence: TGTGCCAGCAGCCGAACTTTATCATGGGGCCACGAGCAGTACTTC. Its translation is CASSRTLSWGHEQYF.

The chain employs TRBV4-2 and TRBJ1-1; possible D gene TRBD1, 6 bases. V was cut by 2 bases and J by 3 bases, with 13 bases left in between. Germline V gene sequence: CDR1 LGHNA, CDR2 YNFKEQ. The CDR3 length is 15 residues. CDR3 sequence reads: CASSQPDRKHTEAFF. CDR3 DNA sequence: TGTGCCAGCAGCCAACCGGACAGAAAACACACTGAAGCTTTCTTT.

This chain connects TRBV27 to TRBJ2-7; tentative D call: TRBD1 (6 bases). This CDR3 comprises 14 residues. Germline values: CDR1 MNHEY, CDR2 SMNVEV (reference sequence). Trimming took 0 bases from V and 0 from J, leaving 6 bases between them. The CDR3, as DNA: TGTGCCAGCAGTTTATCGGACAGCTCCTACGAGCAGTACTTC. Its protein product is CASSLSDSSYEQYF.

The J gene is TRBJ2-7, the V gene TRBV6-5; D unresolved. CDR1 is MNHEY and CDR2 is SVGAGI in the germline V gene. The CDR3 has 14 residues. The germline V and J ends were trimmed by 1 base and 1 base, with 8 bases remaining between them. The chain's CDR3 is CASSYLSGSYEQYF. The CDR3 DNA is TGTGCCAGCAGTTACTTGTCCGGTTCCTACGAGCAGTACTTC.

The J gene is TRBJ2-3, the V gene TRBV6-6, with 7 nucleotides matching TRBD1. V trimming: 6 bases; J trimming: 3 bases; junction bases outside the gene matches: 3. The CDR3 runs 13 residues. Germline CDR1 MNHNY, CDR2 SVGAGI (reference sequence). Written as DNA, the CDR3 is TGTGCCAGCAGCGACAGGGTTACAGATACGCAGTATTTT. Translated: CASSDRVTDTQYF.

J is TRBJ1-1 and V is TRBV30, with D tentatively TRBD1 (5 bases). This CDR3 contains 15 residues. Germline V gene lookup returns CDR1 GTSNPN and CDR2 SVGIG (reference sequence). V lost 3 bases, J lost 4 bases, and 18 bases lay in between. Here the CDR3 DNA reads TGTGCCTGGAGGCCTTCCCGGGGGTTATCCACTGAAGCTTTCTTT. It codes for CAWRPSRGLSTEAFF.

A single count supports this clone. The chain couples TRBV9 to TRBJ2-2; D is unresolved. Trimming took off 6 bases at V and 0 bases at J, with 9 bases between the two ends. Germline V gene sequence: CDR1 SGDLS, CDR2 YYNGEE. CDR3 length: 14 amino acids. The CDR3 region has the DNA TGTGCCAGCACCCCACAAACGAACACCGGGGAGCTGTTTTTT. It yields the protein CASTPQTNTGELFF.

The chain is built from TRBV6-6 and TRBJ1-2, with 8 bases aligning to TRBD1. Germline assignment: CDR1 MNHNY and CDR2 SVGAGI (reference sequence). The V segment lost 0 bases and the J segment 8 bases; nucleotides outside the gene matches: 5. The CDR3 runs to 14 residues. Written as DNA, the CDR3 is TGTGCCAGCAGTTACTCTACCCCAGGGGGCGGCTACACCTTC. Amino acids: CASSYSTPGGGYTF.

CDR3 sequence (DNA): TGTGCCAGCACCAGGCAGTCTGGAAACACCATATATTTT. Translating gives CASTRQSGNTIYF. The gene calls are TRBV6-5 and TRBJ1-3, with D hard to call. CDR3 length equals 13 residues. V lost 7 bases and J 1 base, leaving 8 bases between the germline ends. CDR1 is MNHEY and CDR2 is SVGAGI in the germline V gene.

The rearrangement uses TRBV6-6 and TRBJ2-1; 9 nucleotides align to TRBD2. Trimming at V came to 8 bases and at J to 7 bases, leaving 6 bases not matched to a gene. Looked up from germline, CDR1 is MNHNY and CDR2 is SVGAGI (reference sequence). The CDR3 length is 13 residues. CDR3 sequence (DNA): TGTGCCAGCGGGGCGGGGGGGAGGAATGAGCAGTTCTTC. Translating gives CASGAGGRNEQFF.

The V gene is TRBV5-1, the J gene TRBJ2-7; unclear D gene. CDR1 is SGHRS, CDR2 YFSETQ, per germline. The CDR3 covers 15 residues. V lost 0 bases, J lost 4 bases, and 14 bases lay in between. The CDR3 spells CASSLVTSGVYEQYF. The CDR3 coding sequence is TGCGCCAGCAGCTTGGTAACTTCAGGTGTGTACGAGCAGTACTTC.

This rearrangement joins TRBV25-1 to TRBJ2-7, with 7 bases matching TRBD1. Per the germline V gene, CDR1 is MGHDK and CDR2 is SYGVNS. J was trimmed by 0 bases and V by 6 bases; bases with no gene match: 5. CDR3 length equals 14 residues. The CDR3 nucleotides read TGTGCCAGCAGCTTGACAGGGATCTCCTACGAGCAGTACTTC. Amino acids: CASSLTGISYEQYF.

A few counts support this clone. The chain employs TRBV18 and TRBJ1-3; 9 bases fit TRBD1. The CDR3 length is 16 residues. Germline assignment: CDR1 KGHSH and CDR2 LQKENI. The ends lost 3 bases at V and 2 bases at J; junction bases unmatched: 5. This chain's CDR3 is CASSPRDRVAGNTIYF. In DNA, the CDR3 is TGTGCCAGCTCACCGCGGGACAGGGTTGCTGGAAACACCATATATTTT.

This clone has just a few counts. This sequence joins TRBV5-6 and TRBJ2-5, with 8 bases fitting TRBD1. The CDR3 spans 14 residues. Per the germline V gene, CDR1 is SGHDT and CDR2 is YYEEEE. Unmatched junction bases numbered 2, after V lost 3 bases and J lost 1 base. CDR3 nucleotides: TGTGCCAGCAGCTCGGGACAGGTCCAAGAGACCCAGTACTTC. Amino acids: CASSSGQVQETQYF.

The DNA of the CDR3 is TGTGCCAGCAGCAAAACAGGGTCCAGCACAGATACGCAGTATTTT. It specifies CASSKTGSSTDTQYF. The chain combines TRBV7-8 with TRBJ2-3; tentative D call: TRBD1 (6 bases). Germline V gene sequence: CDR1 SGHVS, CDR2 FQNEAQ. This CDR3 spans 15 amino acids. V lost 5 bases and J 0 bases, leaving 12 bases between the germline ends. The whole variable domain, filled in from reference TRBV7-8 and TRBJ2-3, reads GAGVSQSPRYKVAKRGQDVALRCDPISGHVSLFWYQQALGQGPEFLTYFQNEAQLDKSGLPSDRFFAERPEGSVSTLKIQRTQQEDSAVYLCASSKTGSSTDTQYFGPGTRLTVL.

The genes are TRBV9 and TRBJ1-4, with D possibly being TRBD1 (5 bases). CDR1 is SGDLS, CDR2 YYNGEE, per germline. The CDR3 runs 15 residues. Trimming pared 0 bases from V and 8 bases from J, leaving 14 bases between. The CDR3, as DNA: TGTGCCAGCAGCGTAGATGTCAGGGCGCGAGAAAAACTGTTTTTT. It is translated as CASSVDVRAREKLFF.

The chain combines TRBV5-1 with TRBJ2-2; TRBD2 matches at 16 bases. This CDR3 spans 16 amino acids. V lost 5 bases, J lost 6 bases, and 4 bases stayed unmatched. Germline-derived CDR1 and CDR2 are SGHRS and YFSETQ. CDR3 protein: CASRGLAGGPAGELFF. The CDR3 coding sequence is TGCGCCAGCAGGGGACTAGCGGGAGGGCCAGCCGGGGAGCTGTTTTTT. Filled out from reference TRBV5-1 and TRBJ2-2, the complete variable domain reads KAGVTQTPRYLIKTRGQQVTLSCSPISGHRSVSWYQQTPGQGLQFLFEYFSETQRNKGNFPGRFSGRQFSNSRSEMNVSTLELGDSALYLCASRGLAGGPAGELFFGEGSRLTVL.